This T cell receptor (beta chain) was retrieved from a study of T cells in Graves' hyperthyroidism and ophthalmopathy. The V end was cut by 4 bases, the J end by 0 bases, with 22 bases between. This CDR3 region has 20 residues. Germline V gives CDR1 SGHDN, CDR2 FVKESK. Newly diagnosed hyperthyroidism patients aged 18 to 65 years had disease lasting under 2 months. It was 8.5 to 10 ml of fresh peripheral blood that supplied the PBMCs. The sample holds a few counts of this clonotype. Regions amplified from RNA transcripts were the TCR beta CDR3 regions. Primed by the HTBI set, a first-round RT-PCR was run on the TCR CDR3. TCRdb ran MiXCR on the multiplex PCR reads and lists one entry per CDR3 protein. The sample includes 350,000 or so distinct CDR3 sequences, roughly 21% seen only once; the top ten take about 50%.

The source material was blood. The clonotype comes from a woman in her forties or fifties with Graves' hyperthyroidism. The chain joins TRBV14 to TRBJ2-6; D is tentatively TRBD1 or TRBD2 (5 bases each). In DNA, the CDR3 is TGTGCCAGCAGCCGGGGGTGGCTGGGGTGGACCCTCTCTGGGGCCAACGTCCTGACTTTC. Amino acids: CASSRGWLGWTLSGANVLTF.